Following are 18 T cell receptor beta chains from one sample sequenced in a study of blood T cell repertoires in COVID-19. Here immunoSEQ multiplex PCR was the method, and the copy in TCRdb shows in-frame clones only, minus some. Of roughly 280,000 clones listed, around 90% are singletons. Sample: peripheral blood. These receptors were taken from a woman aged 45-59 years who had recovered from COVID-19.

In the case of this clone: At one end, the junction sequence differs from germline, possibly due to a read error. This chain links TRBV7-9 with TRBJ2-4; D is perhaps TRBD2 (10 bases). The CDR3 has 15 residues. The germline gives CDR1 SEHNR, CDR2 FQNEAQ (reference sequence). The CDR3 DNA reads TGTGCCAGCAGCTTAGGGGGACAGGGTACTAGCGGGACCAACTTC. Its translation: CASSLGGQGTSGTNF.

The chain recombines TRBV6-1 with TRBJ1-5; 9 bases are shared with TRBD1. This CDR3 has 15 residues. J gave up 2 bases and V 1 base, and 0 bases lay outside the gene matches. Germline-derived CDR1 and CDR2 are MNHNS and SASEGT. The CDR3 region has the DNA TGTGCCAGCAGTGAAGGGACAGGGGGCAATCAGCCCCAGCATTTT. It yields the protein CASSEGTGGNQPQHF.

This sequence joins TRBV30 and TRBJ1-2; D is uncertain. The V and J ends lost 4 bases and 4 bases respectively, with 13 bases between them. The CDR3 contains 13 residues. Germline CDR1 is GTSNPN and CDR2 is SVGIG (reference sequence). CDR3 loop: CAWNIGMGYGYTF. The DNA of the CDR3 is TGTGCCTGGAATATCGGGATGGGCTATGGCTACACCTTC.

The chain employs TRBV7-9 and TRBJ2-5, with D uncertain. This CDR3 has 13 amino acids. CDR1 is SEHNR and CDR2 is FQNEAQ in the germline V gene (reference sequence). Trimming took off 0 bases at V and 2 bases at J, with 4 bases between the two ends. CDR3 sequence reads: CASSLAAQETQYF. CDR3 DNA sequence: TGTGCCAGCAGCTTAGCGGCACAAGAGACCCAGTACTTC. Variable domain in full (rest from reference TRBV7-9 and TRBJ2-5): DTGVSQNPRHKITKRGQNVTFRCDPISEHNRLYWYRQTLGQGPEFLTYFQNEAQLEKSRLLSDRFSAERPKGSFSTLEIQRTEQGDSAMYLCASSLAAQETQYFGPGTRLLVL.

V and J are TRBV5-1 and TRBJ2-7; 7 positions agree with TRBD1. Germline loops: CDR1 SGHRS, CDR2 YFSETQ. V shed 3 bases, J shed 7 bases, and the junction held 13 bases outside the gene matches. This CDR3 comprises 15 residues. The CDR3 sequence is CASSSDGTAFSEQYF. The CDR3 DNA sequence: TGCGCCAGCAGCTCCGATGGGACAGCCTTTTCGGAGCAGTACTTC.

The V and J genes are TRBV30 and TRBJ1-1; TRBD1 is a possible D gene (5 bases). The CDR3 runs to 12 residues. Per the germline V gene, CDR1 is GTSNPN and CDR2 is SVGIG (reference sequence). The V end lost 5 bases, the J end lost 2 bases, and 9 bases lay between the germline ends. This chain's CDR3 is CAWGRDNTEAFF. The DNA of the CDR3 is TGTGCCTGGGGCAGGGATAACACTGAAGCTTTCTTT.

The V gene is TRBV6-2 or TRBV6-3, the J gene TRBJ1-1; no clear D gene. The CDR3 runs 14 residues. Trimming left V 2 bases short and J 4 bases short, with 11 bases between. The germline V gene encodes CDR1 MNHEY and CDR2 SVGEGT. The CDR3 loop is CASSYGERATEAFF. In nucleotides, the CDR3 is TGTGCCAGCAGTTACGGGGAGCGGGCCACTGAAGCTTTCTTT.

This rearrangement joins TRBV2 to TRBJ2-2, with D possibly TRBD2 on 5 matching bases. The CDR3 spans 16 residues. CDR1 is SNHLY and CDR2 is FYNNEI in the germline V gene. The V end lost 1 base, the J end lost 0 bases, and 9 bases lay between the germline ends. This chain's CDR3 is CASSEVGLANTGELFF. CDR3 DNA sequence: TGTGCCAGCAGTGAAGTCGGACTCGCGAACACCGGGGAGCTGTTTTTT.

The chain joins TRBV4-2 to TRBJ1-1, with 9 bases that match TRBD1. There are 15 residues in the CDR3. The J segment lost 1 base and the V segment lost 3 bases, leaving 3 bases of the junction unmatched. Germline CDR1 and CDR2: LGHNA and YNFKEQ. The CDR3 coding sequence is TGTGCCAGCAGCCAGGTGGGACAGGGGAACACTGAAGCTTTCTTT. Amino acid sequence: CASSQVGQGNTEAFF.

The gene calls are TRBV2 and TRBJ2-2, with 9 nucleotides matching TRBD1. Germline CDR1 and CDR2: SNHLY and FYNNEI. J gave up 1 base and V 7 bases, and 10 bases lay outside the gene matches. The CDR3 runs to 17 residues. The CDR3 reads CASKFDRQGVNTGELFF. The CDR3 DNA reads as TGTGCCAGCAAGTTCGACAGACAGGGGGTGAACACCGGGGAGCTGTTTTTT.

Here the CDR3 DNA reads TGCGCCAGCAGCCAAGCAAGTCAGGGCGCCTACAATGAGCAGTTCTTC. It yields the protein CASSQASQGAYNEQFF. V usage is TRBV4-1 and J usage is TRBJ2-1, with a possible D match to TRBD1 (5 bases). CDR3 length: 16 residues. Germline V CDR1 and CDR2: MGHRA, YSYEKL. V lost 1 base and J 2 bases, leaving 12 bases between the germline ends.

The chain employs TRBV20-1 and TRBJ2-1; TRBD2 agrees at 9 bases. Germline assignment: CDR1 DFQATT and CDR2 SNEGSKA (reference sequence). The CDR3 is made up of 11 amino acids. The CDR3 DNA sequence: TGCCTTAGCGGGAGTACCAATGAGCAGTTCTTC. Residues: CLSGSTNEQFF.

The gene calls are TRBV15 and TRBJ2-7; TRBD2 is a possible D gene (5 bases). V was shortened by 0 bases and J by 6 bases, with 15 bases between the two germline ends. Germline V CDR1 and CDR2: LNHNV, YYDKDF (reference sequence). CDR3 length equals 15 residues. The CDR3 sequence: CATSRDFVSEGEQYF. CDR3 bases: TGTGCCACCAGCAGAGATTTTGTTTCCGAGGGCGAGCAGTACTTC.

The rearrangement joins TRBV21-1 to TRBJ1-4; the tabulated D call, TRBD1, remains unverified against the DNA. TRBV21-1 is classified as a pseudogene. This CDR3 is 15 amino acids long. The CDR3 protein is CASSNEGATNEKLFF. The DNA for the CDR3 is TGTGCCAGCAGCAATGAAGGGGCAACTAATGAAAAACTGTTTTTT.

Only one count was recorded for this clone. The J gene is TRBJ2-1, the V gene TRBV28; TRBD1 is a possible D gene (6 bases). The CDR3 is made up of 14 amino acids. V lost 3 bases, J lost 8 bases, and 14 bases lay in between. Per the germline V gene, CDR1 is MDHEN and CDR2 is SYDVKM. The chain's CDR3 is CASSFTGLGDEQFF. CDR3 bases: TGTGCCAGCAGTTTTACAGGGCTGGGGGATGAGCAGTTCTTC.

A few counts support this clone. This chain links TRBV6-2 or TRBV6-3 with TRBJ2-3; D gene unclear. Germline assignment: CDR1 MNHEY and CDR2 SVGEGT. CDR3 size: 12 residues. Deletions cut 2 bases from V and 5 bases from J, with 5 bases between. The DNA of the CDR3 is TGTGCCAGCAGTTACCGCAGAGATACGCAGTATTTT. This gives the protein CASSYRRDTQYF.

This chain connects TRBV4-3 to TRBJ1-1; no clear D. Between the trimmed V and J ends, which lost 1 base and 2 bases, there was a span of 14 bases. This CDR3 spans 16 amino acids. Germline V gives CDR1 LGHNA, CDR2 YSLEER. The chain's CDR3 is CASSQGSLRLNTEAFF. CDR3 nucleotide sequence: TGCGCCAGCAGCCAAGGCAGCCTAAGACTTAACACTGAAGCTTTCTTT.

The rearrangement joins TRBV11-2 to TRBJ1-3; maybe TRBD1 (5 bases). V was clipped by 5 bases and J by 8 bases, with 10 bases between them. This CDR3 comprises 12 residues. Germline V CDR1 and CDR2: SGHAT, FQNNGV. In DNA form, the CDR3 reads TGTGCCAGCAGCCTCTGGGGGGACACCATATATTTT. This encodes CASSLWGDTIYF.